These 29 T cell receptor beta chains share one sample of origin, sequenced in a study of beta chain features in type 1 diabetes. Study-wide results and limits: TCRB CDR3s were moderately but significantly shorter in Type 1 diabetes patients in all four CD4+ subsets.

The whole isolated RNA underwent reverse transcription, so sequencing captured expressed TCRB transcripts. Clones were sequenced by immunoSEQ multiplex PCR, and TCRdb holds only the in-frame ones, with some missing. The table has a few hundred thousand clones, 24% seen once. No antigens are known for them. Sequenced material: naive CD4+ T cells from blood. These receptor sequences come from a woman between 25 and 40 years old with type 1 diabetes.

This clone has more than one count but fewer than ten. The chain couples TRBV2 to TRBJ2-1; TRBD2 agrees at 11 bases. CDR3 size: 15 residues. Germline values: CDR1 SNHLY, CDR2 FYNNEI. V was pared by 2 bases and J by 10 bases, with 7 bases of the junction left unmatched. CDR3 DNA: TGTGCCAGCAGTGAACCTAGCGGGAGGTTAGGAGAGCAGTTCTTC. Translating gives CASSEPSGRLGEQFF.

This clone appeared a few times. The J gene is TRBJ1-1, the V gene TRBV18; 8 bases agree with TRBD1. CDR1 KGHSH and CDR2 LQKENI come from the germline V gene. V dropped 3 bases and J dropped 4; count of bases not matched to a gene: 7. The CDR3 consists of 15 residues. CDR3: CASSPRDRWGTEAFF. CDR3 nucleotides: TGTGCCAGCTCACCCAGGGACAGGTGGGGCACTGAAGCTTTCTTT.

This chain links TRBV5-1 with TRBJ2-3; 11 bases align to TRBD2. Germline V gene sequence: CDR1 SGHRS, CDR2 YFSETQ. This CDR3 is 15 amino acids long. Losses at the gene ends were 4 bases for V and 9 bases for J; bases not matched to a gene: 10. The CDR3 DNA is TGCGCCAGCAGCCCAAGGACTAGCGGGTCGGAGACGCAGTATTTT. This translates into CASSPRTSGSETQYF.

A few counts support this clone. The rearrangement joins TRBV29-1 to TRBJ1-1; D call uncertain. This CDR3 is built from 17 residues. Trimming left V 5 bases short and J 0 bases short, with 22 bases between. Germline assignment: CDR1 SQVTM and CDR2 ANQGSEA. The chain's CDR3 is CSVYSAWDLRVNTEAFF. The CDR3, as DNA: TGCAGCGTTTACAGTGCCTGGGATCTGAGGGTGAACACTGAAGCTTTCTTT.

This clone was picked up a small number of times. Other DNA sequences of this sample code for an identical CDR3. This chain connects TRBV18 to TRBJ2-5; 8 bases match TRBD1. The germline CDR1 and CDR2 sequences are KGHSH and LQKENI. Trimming removed 1 base from V and 2 bases from J; junction bases left unmatched: 0. The CDR3 is 14 amino acids. CDR3 loop: CASSPRTGQETQYF. The CDR3 DNA is TGTGCCAGCTCACCACGGACAGGGCAAGAGACCCAGTACTTC.

The sample holds a few counts of this clone. The chain couples TRBV29-1 to TRBJ2-5, with unresolved D. CDR3 length equals 12 residues. Germline values: CDR1 SQVTM, CDR2 ANQGSEA. Between the trimmed V and J ends, which lost 6 bases and 1 base, there was a span of 9 bases. CDR3 coding DNA: TGCAGCGTGACAAATTTCCAAGAGACCCAGTACTTC. Translated, it gives CSVTNFQETQYF.

The gene calls are TRBV13 and TRBJ1-4; D remains ambiguous. The CDR3 has 16 amino acids. In germline, CDR1 is PRHDT, CDR2 FYEKMQ (reference sequence). Deletions cut 0 bases from V and 8 bases from J, with 16 bases between. The DNA for the CDR3 is TGTGCCAGCAGCTTAGGCCTCGGTACGCCCCTGGAAAAACTGTTTTTT. Protein product: CASSLGLGTPLEKLFF.

This clone was detected only a few times. V is TRBV5-1 and J is TRBJ1-2; D possibly corresponds to TRBD1 (5 bases). This CDR3 contains 13 residues. Per the germline V gene, CDR1 is SGHRS and CDR2 is YFSETQ. Trimming cost V 0 bases and J 7 bases, with 10 bases left between them. DNA for the CDR3: TGCGCCAGCAGCTTGGAGCCAGGGCGTGGCTACACCTTC. Translated: CASSLEPGRGYTF.

The J gene is TRBJ2-1, the V gene TRBV30; 12 nucleotides match TRBD2. The CDR3 has 17 amino acids. CDR1 is GTSNPN and CDR2 is SVGIG in the germline V gene (reference sequence). The ends lost 4 bases at V and 4 bases at J; junction bases unmatched: 11. The CDR3 protein is CAWTPASGRAGYNEQFF. As DNA, the CDR3 is TGTGCCTGGACTCCGGCTAGCGGGAGGGCGGGATACAATGAGCAGTTCTTC.

This clone was seen a few times. The chain has TRBV30 and TRBJ2-1; 10 nucleotides line up with TRBD2. In germline, CDR1 is GTSNPN, CDR2 SVGIG (reference sequence). This CDR3 comprises 13 residues. J gave up 4 bases and V 8 bases, and 5 bases lay outside the gene matches. CDR3 in DNA: TGTGCCAGTACTAGCGGGACTTACAATGAGCAGTTCTTC. It translates to CASTSGTYNEQFF.

DNA for the CDR3: TGTGCCAGCAGAGGACAGGGGGAAGGCGGGGAGCTGTTTTTT. Protein sequence: CASRGQGEGGELFF. This chain uses TRBV28 with TRBJ2-2, with 10 bases fitting TRBD1. Trimming took 6 bases from V and 7 from J; bases not matched to a gene: 5. CDR1 and CDR2 from the germline V gene are MDHEN and SYDVKM. The CDR3 has 14 residues.

V and J are TRBV2 and TRBJ2-7, with D possibly being TRBD2 (5 bases). Trimming pared 8 bases from V and 3 bases from J, leaving 8 bases between. The CDR3 contains 11 residues. Looked up from germline, CDR1 is SNHLY and CDR2 is FYNNEI. Here the CDR3 reads CASRRGYEQYF. For the CDR3, the DNA is TGTGCCAGCCGACGGGGCTACGAGCAGTACTTC.

Only a few counts were recorded for this clone. This sequence joins TRBV6-5 and TRBJ2-5, with a weak D call TRBD2 (6 bases). Trimming took 7 bases from V and 4 from J, leaving 13 bases between them. The CDR3 is 13 amino acids. Germline V gene data show CDR1 as MNHEY and CDR2 as SVGAGI. CDR3 amino acids: CASIPAGSETQYF. The CDR3 nucleotides read TGTGCCAGCATTCCGGCGGGATCAGAGACCCAGTACTTC.

The chain employs TRBV7-6 and TRBJ2-7; 10 bases line up with TRBD1. The V and J ends lost 2 bases and 5 bases, in that order; junction bases with no gene match: 3. Germline CDR1 is SGHVS and CDR2 is FNYEAQ. The CDR3 sequence is 14 residues long. For the CDR3, the DNA is TGTGCCAGCAGCTTACGACAGGGGGCCAACGAGCAGTACTTC. This sequence encodes CASSLRQGANEQYF.

This clone was counted between two and nine times. This chain uses TRBV27 with TRBJ1-2; 9 bases fit TRBD1. Germline V gene lookup returns CDR1 MNHEY and CDR2 SMNVEV (reference sequence). Unmatched junction bases numbered 6, after V lost 4 bases and J lost 6 bases. This CDR3 contains 14 residues. The chain's CDR3 is CASSSGQGMNGYTF. CDR3 nucleotides: TGTGCCAGCAGTTCGGGACAGGGTATGAATGGCTACACCTTC.

This clone was detected a few times. This chain uses TRBV29-1 with TRBJ2-3; D perhaps matches TRBD1 (6 bases). Trimming pared 6 bases from V and 3 bases from J, leaving 22 bases between. CDR3 length: 16 residues. Germline CDR1 and CDR2: SQVTM and ANQGSEA. CDR3 in amino acids: CSVTPGHRSRTDTQYF. In DNA, the CDR3 is TGCAGCGTCACCCCGGGACACAGAAGTAGGACAGATACGCAGTATTTT.

The chain couples TRBV7-2 to TRBJ2-7; D perhaps matches TRBD1 (6 bases). The V end was cut by 5 bases, the J end by 1 base, with 15 bases between. The CDR3 covers 15 residues. Germline CDR1 SGHTA, CDR2 FQGNSA. CDR3 bases: TGTGCCAGCAGCCCCCGAGGGACATCATCCTACGAGCAGTACTTC. Translated, it gives CASSPRGTSSYEQYF.

This clone was found a few times. V is TRBV5-1 and J is TRBJ2-7; D call uncertain. CDR3 length equals 14 residues. CDR1 is SGHRS and CDR2 is YFSETQ in the germline V gene. Deletions cut 4 bases from V and 2 bases from J, with 13 bases between. In DNA, the CDR3 is TGCGCCAGCAGCGGCTCTCTGAATGCCTACGAGCAGTACTTC. It translates to CASSGSLNAYEQYF.

The chain combines TRBV7-3 with TRBJ2-1; 7 bases match TRBD2. CDR1 is SGHTA and CDR2 is FQGTGA in the germline V gene. The junction had 4 bases not matched to a gene; V was cut back by 5 bases and J by 0 bases. The CDR3 covers 15 residues. This chain's CDR3 is CASSQLASSYNEQFF. DNA for the CDR3: TGTGCCAGCAGCCAACTAGCGAGCTCCTACAATGAGCAGTTCTTC.

This clone showed up just a few times. The V and J genes are TRBV5-1 and TRBJ2-1, with 7 bases identical to TRBD2. CDR1 is SGHRS, CDR2 YFSETQ, per germline. The V segment lost 0 bases and the J segment 8 bases; nucleotides outside the gene matches: 2. The CDR3 sequence is 13 residues long. CDR3 nucleotides: TGCGCCAGCAGCTTGGGGGAGGGATATGAGCAGTTCTTC. The encoded protein is CASSLGEGYEQFF.

The chain has TRBV27 and TRBJ2-1; TRBD2 aligns across 11 bases. The germline V gene has CDR1 MNHEY and CDR2 SMNVEV (reference sequence). J was trimmed by 4 bases and V by 3 bases; bases with no gene match: 2. The CDR3 has 15 residues. Here the CDR3 DNA reads TGTGCCAGCAGTTTGCGACTAGCGGGATACAATGAGCAGTTCTTC. Translated, it gives CASSLRLAGYNEQFF.

This chain uses TRBV9 with TRBJ2-1; D is uncertain. The V and J ends lost 4 bases and 9 bases respectively, with 17 bases between them. CDR3 length equals 14 residues. Germline assignment: CDR1 SGDLS and CDR2 YYNGEE. The CDR3 region is CASSLRSLSVEQFF. The CDR3 DNA follows: TGTGCCAGCAGCCTACGCTCCTTAAGCGTTGAGCAGTTCTTC.

With regard to this clone: Since no conserved phenylalanine or tryptophan closes the CDR3, a read error is the likely cause. The DNA is left out, because the CDR3 cannot be placed on it with certainty; the CDR3 is given as TCRdb lists it. This CDR3 is CASSLAGTGTGTRYN. The rearrangement links TRBV5-1 to TRBJ2-7; the table's D call of TRBD2 was not tested on the DNA. The CDR3 totals 15 residues, both ends included. Germline CDR1 SGHRS, CDR2 YFSETQ.

This rearrangement joins TRBV19 to TRBJ2-7; weak D call: TRBD1 (6 bases). The CDR3 consists of 14 residues. Trimming stripped 5 bases from V and 3 bases from J, with 14 bases between. CDR1 LNHDA and CDR2 SQIVND come from the germline V gene (reference sequence). The CDR3 is CASSLRQAGYEQYF. The CDR3 DNA follows: TGTGCCAGTAGTCTACGACAGGCAGGCTACGAGCAGTACTTC.

This rearrangement joins TRBV7-2 to TRBJ2-7; a weak D match, TRBD1 (5 bases). The ends were cut back, 5 bases at V and 1 base at J, with 15 bases in the middle. CDR3 length equals 15 residues. Germline assignment: CDR1 SGHTA and CDR2 FQGNSA. As DNA, the CDR3 is TGTGCCAGCAGCCCGCAGGGTGTAGGGTCCTACGAGCAGTACTTC. Translation: CASSPQGVGSYEQYF.

The J gene is TRBJ1-2, the V gene TRBV5-1; D gene uncertain. Trimming pared 4 bases from V and 2 bases from J, leaving 18 bases between. The CDR3 length is 16 residues. Looked up from germline, CDR1 is SGHRS and CDR2 is YFSETQ. DNA for the CDR3: TGCGCCAGCAGCCGGGCGGGAATGGGCGTCAACTATGGCTACACCTTC. Amino acid sequence: CASSRAGMGVNYGYTF. Full variable domain (remainder filled in from reference TRBV5-1 and TRBJ1-2): KAGVTQTPRYLIKTRGQQVTLSCSPISGHRSVSWYQQTPGQGLQFLFEYFSETQRNKGNFPGRFSGRQFSNSRSEMNVSTLELGDSALYLCASSRAGMGVNYGYTFGSGTRLTVV.

This sequence joins TRBV29-1 and TRBJ1-2; D ambiguous. V lost 4 bases and J 3 bases, leaving 9 bases between the germline ends. The germline V gene encodes CDR1 SQVTM and CDR2 ANQGSEA. The CDR3 spans 12 residues. This CDR3 is CSVVEGDYGYTF. CDR3 DNA: TGCAGCGTTGTCGAGGGAGACTATGGCTACACCTTC.

The gene calls are TRBV27 and TRBJ1-2, with TRBD1 matching over 10 bases. This CDR3 comprises 14 residues. CDR1 MNHEY and CDR2 SMNVEV come from the germline V gene (reference sequence). V gave up 2 bases and J gave up 6 bases; unmatched junction bases: 3. The CDR3 bases are TGTGCCAGCAGTTTAGTCGGGACAGGGGATGGCTACACCTTC. As protein: CASSLVGTGDGYTF.

The chain has TRBV30 and TRBJ2-5; D uncertain. The CDR3 consists of 12 residues. V was pared by 2 bases and J by 5 bases, with 9 bases between. Germline CDR1 reads GTSNPN; CDR2 reads SVGIG (reference sequence). For the CDR3, the DNA is TGTGCCTGGAGTCTGATTGAGGAGACCCAGTACTTC. As protein: CAWSLIEETQYF. The full variable domain, in which reference TRBV30 and TRBJ2-5 provide the parts outside the CDR3, is SQTIHQWPATLVQPVGSPLSLECTVEGTSNPNLYWYRQAAGRGLQLLFYSVGIGQISSEVPQNLSASRPQDRQFILSSKKLLLSDSGFYLCAWSLIEETQYFGPGTRLLVL.